These 17 T cell receptor beta chains came from one sample sequenced in a study of blood T cell repertoires in COVID-19. The data were produced by immunoSEQ multiplex PCR, yet TCRdb's version contains in-frame clones alone and is incomplete. The data hold roughly 79,000 clones, with roughly 90% observed a single time. The source material was peripheral blood. These receptors all stem from a woman in her forties or fifties with acute or convalescent COVID-19.

The genes are TRBV10-3 and TRBJ2-5; 15 bases line up with TRBD2. Germline values: CDR1 ENHRY, CDR2 SYGVKD. The length of the CDR3 is 19 residues. V lost 0 bases to trimming and J lost 4 bases; unmatched junction nucleotides: 9. The CDR3 region is CAISESGLAGGSLGETQYF. For the CDR3, the DNA is TGTGCCATCAGTGAGTCGGGACTAGCGGGAGGCTCTTTGGGAGAGACCCAGTACTTC.

The chain carries TRBV18 and TRBJ2-2; D call uncertain. V was clipped by 3 bases and J by 4 bases, with 3 bases between them. CDR1 is KGHSH and CDR2 is LQKENI in the germline V gene. The CDR3 is made up of 12 amino acids. The CDR3 loop reads CASSPSTGELFF. The DNA for the CDR3 is TGTGCCAGCTCACCCTCCACCGGGGAGCTGTTTTTT.

CDR3 loop: CASSLRGFSGANVLTF. CDR3 nucleotides: TGTGCCAGCAGCTTAAGGGGGTTCTCTGGGGCCAACGTCCTGACTTTC. V usage is TRBV7-2 and J usage is TRBJ2-6; D is perhaps TRBD1 (6 bases). Trimming stripped 2 bases from V and 0 bases from J, with 8 bases between. CDR1 and CDR2 from the germline V gene are SGHTA and FQGNSA. This CDR3 comprises 16 residues.

The chain recombines TRBV7-8 with TRBJ1-2; 7 bases agree with TRBD1. Germline CDR1 and CDR2: SGHVS and FQNEAQ. The CDR3 has 14 amino acids. V gave up 4 bases and J gave up 5 bases; unmatched junction bases: 7. The CDR3, as DNA: TGTGCCAGCAGCTCGGAGGGGACAGCGTATGGCTACACCTTC. Amino acids: CASSSEGTAYGYTF.

The rearrangement links TRBV3-1 (or the pseudogene TRBV3-2) to TRBJ1-2; D is unclear. In germline, CDR1 is LGHDT, CDR2 YNNKEL (reference sequence). CDR3 length: 14 residues. V shed 3 bases and J shed 4 bases, with 12 bases lying between them. CDR3 sequence (DNA): TGTGCCAGCAGCCATAGCGACTTAATCTATGGCTACACCTTC. It encodes CASSHSDLIYGYTF.

J is TRBJ2-1 and V is TRBV6-5; TRBD2 is a possible D gene (5 bases). Trimming pared 4 bases from V and 8 bases from J, leaving 21 bases between. CDR1 and CDR2 (germline): MNHEY, SVGAGI. CDR3 length equals 16 residues. The CDR3 is CASSSYPLGVAYEQFF. The CDR3 nucleotides read TGTGCCAGCAGTTCATACCCCCTCGGGGTAGCCTATGAGCAGTTCTTC.

The chain joins TRBV11-2 to TRBJ1-3, with TRBD1 matching 7 bases. CDR3 length equals 16 residues. The trim removed 4 bases at V and 0 bases at J, leaving 6 bases unmatched. From germline, CDR1 is SGHAT and CDR2 FQNNGV. The CDR3, as DNA: TGTGCCAGCAGCTCAGTTAGGGGGCACTCTGGAAACACCATATATTTT. Translated, it gives CASSSVRGHSGNTIYF.

The chain has TRBV5-1 and TRBJ2-2, with 7 positions matching TRBD1. CDR3 size: 15 residues. The V and J ends lost 5 bases and 0 bases, in that order; junction bases with no gene match: 4. Germline CDR1 reads SGHRS; CDR2 reads YFSETQ. CDR3 loop: CASRSTGTNTGELFF. The CDR3 region has the DNA TGCGCCAGCAGATCGACAGGGACGAACACCGGGGAGCTGTTTTTT.

In this sample, this clone turned up once. The V and J genes are TRBV24-1 and TRBJ1-5; tentative D call: TRBD1 (5 bases). Germline CDR1 and CDR2: KGHDR and SFDVKD. This CDR3 comprises 14 residues. The V and J ends lost 2 bases and 3 bases respectively, with 7 bases between them. CDR3 bases: TGTGCCACCAGTGATTCAGGGTACAATCAGCCCCAGCATTTT. It encodes CATSDSGYNQPQHF.

The CDR3 region has the DNA TGCGCCAGCAGCTCGGGACAGGGGATATGGGGGAACACTGAAGCTTTCTTT. This encodes CASSSGQGIWGNTEAFF. The genes are TRBV5-1 and TRBJ1-1; 10 nucleotides match TRBD1. The CDR3 consists of 17 residues. The V segment lost 3 bases and the J segment 1 base; nucleotides outside the gene matches: 9. Germline V lookup: CDR1 SGHRS, CDR2 YFSETQ.

The rearrangement uses TRBV27 and TRBJ2-1; TRBD1 agrees at 9 bases. Per germline, CDR1 MNHEY and CDR2 SMNVEV (reference sequence). The CDR3 is 15 residues long. Losses at the gene ends were 9 bases for V and 4 bases for J; bases not matched to a gene: 10. The CDR3 here is CASLPGQGLYNEQFF. For the CDR3, the DNA is TGTGCCAGTTTACCCGGACAGGGGTTGTACAATGAGCAGTTCTTC.

The gene calls are TRBV19 and TRBJ1-1; no definite D call. Germline lookup yields CDR1 LNHDA and CDR2 SQIVND (reference sequence). Between the trimmed V and J ends, which lost 6 bases and 3 bases, there was a span of 11 bases. CDR3 length: 13 residues. The CDR3 reads CASRKLGDTEAFF. DNA for the CDR3: TGTGCCAGTAGAAAACTCGGGGACACTGAAGCTTTCTTT.

V usage is TRBV9 and J usage is TRBJ1-4, with a tentative D call TRBD1 (6 bases). Looked up from germline, CDR1 is SGDLS and CDR2 is YYNGEE. This CDR3 is 13 amino acids long. The V and J ends lost 1 base and 8 bases respectively, with 9 bases between them. The CDR3 protein is CASSVRGGEKLFF. The CDR3 DNA reads TGTGCCAGCAGCGTAAGGGGGGGCGAAAAACTGTTTTTT.

The gene calls are TRBV7-9 and TRBJ1-1, with D unresolved. Germline V gene sequence: CDR1 SEHNR, CDR2 FQNEAQ (reference sequence). This CDR3 has 15 residues. The germline V and J ends were trimmed by 6 bases and 4 bases, with 18 bases remaining between them. This chain's CDR3 is CASSPSSFWATEAFF. CDR3 nucleotide sequence: TGTGCCAGCAGTCCAAGTTCGTTTTGGGCCACTGAAGCTTTCTTT.

The V call is TRBV3-1 (or the pseudogene TRBV3-2), the J call TRBJ2-2; the D gene is possibly TRBD2 (7 bases). The CDR3 totals 16 residues. Germline V lookup: CDR1 LGHDT, CDR2 YNNKEL (reference sequence). V lost 1 base to trimming and J lost 6 bases, with 15 bases between them. The CDR3 reads CASSQVGGRSAGELFF. In nucleotides, the CDR3 is TGTGCCAGCAGCCAAGTGGGGGGGCGATCGGCCGGGGAGCTGTTTTTT.

The chain has TRBV7-9 and TRBJ2-3, with D possibly TRBD2 on 5 matching bases. The CDR3 spans 12 residues. With 4 bases removed from V and 4 bases from J, the gap between germline ends came to 6 bases. Per the germline V gene, CDR1 is SEHNR and CDR2 is FQNEAQ (reference sequence). CDR3 sequence: CASSSGADTQYF. CDR3 bases: TGTGCCAGCAGCTCCGGGGCAGATACGCAGTATTTT.

The CDR3, as DNA: TGTGCCTGGAGAGAACCGGGACAGGGCTCCTACGAGCAGTACTTC. Translating gives CAWREPGQGSYEQYF. The rearrangement joins TRBV30 to TRBJ2-7; 9 bases fit TRBD1. The CDR3 sequence is 15 residues long. Germline-derived CDR1 and CDR2 are GTSNPN and SVGIG (reference sequence). V lost 3 bases, J lost 0 bases, and 6 bases stayed unmatched.